These 27 T cell receptor beta chains came from one sample sequenced in a study of spatial heterogeneity in lung cancer. As for time point: sample taken at primary tumor resection. Unsorted tumor, nontumor lung tissue or cryopreserved PBMC supplied the whole RNA. Using its own MiXCR run on the 5' RACE reads, TCRdb lists one record per CDR3 protein. The sample lists some 64,000 distinct CDR3 sequences; around 8.4% were seen once. The sample in question was PBMCs, obtained at surgery. The receptors were sampled from a female donor with early-stage non-small cell lung cancer.

There are many counts of this clonotype. The chain links TRBV29-1 to TRBJ2-3; D is ambiguous. The CDR3 sequence is 15 residues long. CDR1 is SQVTM and CDR2 is ANQGSEA in the germline V gene. V lost 1 base and J 0 bases, leaving 11 bases between the germline ends. CDR3: CSVEVGASSTDTQYF. The CDR3 DNA reads as TGCAGCGTTGAAGTCGGAGCCTCTAGCACAGATACGCAGTATTTT.

This rearrangement joins TRBV3-1 to TRBJ2-5; TRBD2 matches 11 bases. V lost 7 bases and J lost 0; bases outside the gene matches: 4. In germline, CDR1 is LGHDT, CDR2 YNNKEL (reference sequence). The CDR3 has 15 residues. The CDR3 is CASTQTSGDQETQYF. As DNA, the CDR3 is TGTGCCAGCACCCAGACTAGCGGGGACCAAGAGACCCAGTACTTC.

The sample holds many counts of this clonotype. The chain is built from TRBV7-9 and TRBJ2-3, with D possibly TRBD1 on 6 matching bases. The germline gives CDR1 SEHNR, CDR2 FQNEAQ (reference sequence). The CDR3 has 17 residues. Trimming stripped 5 bases from V and 0 bases from J, with 18 bases between. CDR3 in DNA: TGTGCCAGCAGCCGAAATTGGGACACGCAAAGCACAGATACGCAGTATTTT. Translating gives CASSRNWDTQSTDTQYF.

This clonotype was counted only a few times. V and J are TRBV5-6 and TRBJ2-7; 10 bases align to TRBD2. Germline V gene lookup returns CDR1 SGHDT and CDR2 YYEEEE. This CDR3 contains 14 residues. V gave up 4 bases and J gave up 2 bases; unmatched junction bases: 3. The CDR3 region has the DNA TGTGCCAGCAGCCCCGGACTAGCGGCCTACGAGCAGTACTTC. Translated, it gives CASSPGLAAYEQYF.

This clonotype was counted only a few times. The gene calls are TRBV7-2 and TRBJ1-6, with a weak D call TRBD1 (6 bases). The CDR3 is 19 amino acids. Deletions cut 3 bases from V and 0 bases from J, with 18 bases between. The V gene's germline CDR1 is SGHTA and CDR2 FQGNSA. CDR3 nucleotide sequence: TGTGCCAGCAGCTTTCGTCCCGGGACATCCAGCTCCTATAATTCACCCCTCCACTTT. Translated: CASSFRPGTSSSYNSPLHF.

The rearrangement joins TRBV19 to TRBJ2-3, with 7 nucleotides matching TRBD1. V lost 7 bases and J lost 2; bases outside the gene matches: 6. CDR1 and CDR2 (germline): LNHDA, SQIVND (reference sequence). CDR3 length equals 14 residues. The CDR3 spells CASTRGQPTDTQYF. The CDR3 region has the DNA TGTGCCAGTACCAGGGGACAGCCCACAGATACGCAGTATTTT.

This clonotype occurred many times. The V call is TRBV4-1, the J call TRBJ2-1, with TRBD2 matching 10 bases. The CDR3 runs to 14 residues. Losses at the gene ends were 6 bases for V and 7 bases for J; bases not matched to a gene: 6. Germline loops: CDR1 MGHRA, CDR2 YSYEKL. The DNA for the CDR3 is TGCGCCAGCAGAGCGGGAGGGCCGACGAATGAGCAGTTCTTC. This encodes CASRAGGPTNEQFF.

This clonotype was counted at least ten times. The J gene is TRBJ1-4, the V gene TRBV3-1, with TRBD1 matching over 9 bases. Looked up from germline, CDR1 is LGHDT and CDR2 is YNNKEL (reference sequence). With V trimmed by 1 base and J by 8 bases, 5 bases remained unmatched. The CDR3 is made up of 15 amino acids. The CDR3 nucleotides read TGTGCCAGCAGCCAAGCGACAGGGGGAGGCGAAAAACTGTTTTTT. The encoded protein is CASSQATGGGEKLFF.

This clonotype was seen repeatedly, ten times or more. J is TRBJ2-3 and V is TRBV3-1; 7 nucleotides line up with TRBD2. Trimming removed 1 base from V and 1 base from J; junction bases left unmatched: 2. Germline CDR1 is LGHDT and CDR2 is YNNKEL (reference sequence). The CDR3 covers 15 residues. Written as DNA, the CDR3 is TGTGCCAGCAGCCAAGGCCTAGCGGGCACAGATACGCAGTATTTT. It codes for CASSQGLAGTDTQYF.

This chain links TRBV2 with TRBJ1-1, with D hard to call. V lost 4 bases to trimming and J lost 5 bases, with 11 bases between them. This CDR3 is built from 13 residues. Germline CDR1 reads SNHLY; CDR2 reads FYNNEI. The CDR3: CASSVGECTEAFF. CDR3 coding DNA: TGTGCCAGCAGTGTGGGCGAGTGTACTGAAGCTTTCTTT.

This clonotype was seen repeatedly, ten times or more. CDR3 amino acids: CASTRLAVIADTQYF. In DNA form, the CDR3 reads TGTGCCAGTACCCGACTAGCGGTCATCGCAGATACGCAGTATTTT. The J gene is TRBJ2-3, the V gene TRBV2; 9 bases fit TRBD2. The junction had 11 bases not matched to a gene; V was cut back by 9 bases and J by 4 bases. CDR1 and CDR2 from the germline V gene are SNHLY and FYNNEI. This CDR3 has 15 amino acids.

This clonotype came up many times. The V gene is TRBV27, the J gene TRBJ2-2; no definite D call. CDR3 length equals 12 residues. Trimming removed 3 bases at V and 6 bases at J, with 5 bases between. CDR1 MNHEY and CDR2 SMNVEV come from the germline V gene (reference sequence). The CDR3 nucleotides read TGTGCCAGCAGTTTTCGCCCCGGGGAGCTGTTTTTT. This translates into CASSFRPGELFF.

This clonotype was seen a few times. The chain has TRBV7-8 and TRBJ2-5; TRBD1 agrees at 8 bases. Trimming removed 2 bases from V and 2 bases from J; junction bases left unmatched: 7. In germline, CDR1 is SGHVS, CDR2 FQNEAQ. The CDR3 has 16 amino acids. CDR3 in amino acids: CASSLYRGVGQETQYF. Written as DNA, the CDR3 is TGTGCCAGCAGCTTATACAGGGGGGTCGGACAAGAGACCCAGTACTTC.

V usage is TRBV7-2 and J usage is TRBJ1-1; 10 positions agree with TRBD1. Germline assignment: CDR1 SGHTA and CDR2 FQGNSA. This CDR3 is 17 amino acids long. Losses at the gene ends were 2 bases for V and 5 bases for J; bases not matched to a gene: 11. The CDR3 reads CASSLSPTGGEGTEAFF. The CDR3, as DNA: TGTGCCAGCAGCTTAAGCCCGACAGGGGGCGAGGGGACTGAAGCTTTCTTT.

This clonotype was detected many times. The chain couples TRBV6-5 to TRBJ1-4, with TRBD1 as a possible D gene (6 bases). This CDR3 region has 14 residues. V was pared by 8 bases and J by 5 bases, with 15 bases between. The germline V gene has CDR1 MNHEY and CDR2 SVGAGI. The CDR3 loop is CASRFSGANEKLFF. CDR3 DNA: TGTGCCAGCCGGTTCTCGGGGGCCAATGAAAAACTGTTTTTT.

This clonotype was observed a few times. This chain connects TRBV10-3 to TRBJ2-1; a weak D match, TRBD2 (6 bases). Per germline, CDR1 ENHRY and CDR2 SYGVKD. V lost 11 bases and J 8 bases, leaving 10 bases between the germline ends. The CDR3 has 10 amino acids. CDR3 protein: CASGADEQFF. The CDR3 DNA is TGTGCCTCGGGAGCGGATGAGCAGTTCTTC.

The CDR3 nucleotides read TGCAGCCAGGGGGCTCTGAACACTGAAGCTTTCTTT. It translates to CSQGALNTEAFF. The chain recombines TRBV20-1 with TRBJ1-1; 8 nucleotides agree with TRBD1. Germline V gene lookup returns CDR1 DFQATT and CDR2 SNEGSKA (reference sequence). This CDR3 has 12 residues.

This clonotype was seen ten or more times. The chain has TRBV20-1 and TRBJ2-3; 12 bases are a match to TRBD2. The CDR3 has 14 amino acids. CDR1 DFQATT and CDR2 SNEGSKA come from the germline V gene (reference sequence). V gave up 6 bases and J gave up 3 bases; unmatched junction bases: 4. The CDR3 region is CSADGLAGTDTQYF. DNA for the CDR3: TGCAGTGCAGACGGACTAGCGGGAACAGATACGCAGTATTTT.

V gene TRBV3-1 combines with J gene TRBJ1-3; D ambiguous. The CDR3 has 14 residues. In germline, CDR1 is LGHDT, CDR2 YNNKEL (reference sequence). Trimming pared 1 base from V and 4 bases from J, leaving 8 bases between. CDR3 DNA sequence: TGTGCCAGCAGCCAAGGAAGGGCCGGAAACACCATATATTTT. It encodes CASSQGRAGNTIYF.

The V and J genes are TRBV5-1 and TRBJ1-1; D gene uncertain. Germline lookup yields CDR1 SGHRS and CDR2 YFSETQ. The CDR3 consists of 19 residues. Trimming removed 0 bases from V and 3 bases from J, with 24 bases in between. The CDR3 coding sequence is TGCGCCAGCAGCTTGGATTCCAGGCGGCGTGGTATCCGCCACACTGAAGCTTTCTTT. As protein: CASSLDSRRRGIRHTEAFF. The full variable domain, rest sourced from reference TRBV5-1 and TRBJ1-1, is KAGVTQTPRYLIKTRGQQVTLSCSPISGHRSVSWYQQTPGQGLQFLFEYFSETQRNKGNFPGRFSGRQFSNSRSEMNVSTLELGDSALYLCASSLDSRRRGIRHTEAFFGQGTRLTVV.

This clonotype occurred many times. The genes are TRBV28 and TRBJ2-7, with TRBD1 identical over 8 bases. The CDR3 runs 14 residues. The trim removed 6 bases at V and 2 bases at J, leaving 6 bases unmatched. CDR1 and CDR2 (germline): MDHEN, SYDVKM. The CDR3 spells CASRLGQVPYEQYF. CDR3 nucleotide sequence: TGTGCCAGCAGATTGGGACAGGTTCCCTACGAGCAGTACTTC.

This clonotype has a count of ten or more. J is TRBJ2-3 and V is TRBV29-1; D gene ambiguous. CDR1 is SQVTM, CDR2 ANQGSEA, per germline. The CDR3 covers 16 residues. Trimming left V 4 bases short and J 0 bases short, with 17 bases between. The CDR3 sequence: CSVGHLLTSSTDTQYF. DNA of the CDR3: TGCAGCGTTGGGCACCTTCTCACTTCTAGCACAGATACGCAGTATTTT.

This chain uses TRBV20-1 with TRBJ2-7, with a weak D call TRBD2 (6 bases). The CDR3 runs 15 residues. Germline V gene sequence: CDR1 DFQATT, CDR2 SNEGSKA (reference sequence). V dropped 0 bases and J dropped 4 bases, with 16 bases sitting between them. CDR3 nucleotide sequence: TGCAGTGCTAGAGAGGTCCGGCAGACTAGTTACGAGCAGTACTTC. Its translation is CSAREVRQTSYEQYF.

There are a few counts of this clonotype. The chain employs TRBV20-1 and TRBJ1-1, with 8 bases lining up with TRBD1. Trimming at V came to 7 bases and at J to 4 bases, leaving 5 bases not matched to a gene. The CDR3 runs to 12 residues. Germline CDR1 reads DFQATT; CDR2 reads SNEGSKA (reference sequence). CDR3 nucleotide sequence: TGCAGTGTGGACAGGGAGGGCACTGAAGCTTTCTTT. As protein: CSVDREGTEAFF.

There are many counts of this clonotype. The J gene is TRBJ2-3, the V gene TRBV24-1; the D gene is possibly TRBD2 (5 bases). CDR1 and CDR2 from the germline V gene are KGHDR and SFDVKD. V was clipped by 5 bases and J by 2 bases, with 13 bases between them. CDR3 length: 15 amino acids. This chain's CDR3 is CATSVMTGTTDTQYF. In nucleotides, the CDR3 is TGTGCCACCAGTGTCATGACGGGAACCACAGATACGCAGTATTTT.

CDR3 protein: CASSRDTMIYEQYF. The CDR3 region has the DNA TGTGCCAGCAGCAGGGACACGATGATCTACGAGCAGTACTTC. The V gene is TRBV11-3, the J gene TRBJ2-7, with D possibly matching TRBD1 (6 bases). Germline-derived CDR1 and CDR2 are SGHNT and YENEEA. CDR3 length equals 14 residues. V was pared by 5 bases and J by 3 bases, with 14 bases between.

This clonotype has ten or more counts. The chain recombines TRBV28 with TRBJ1-2, with 11 bases that match TRBD1. The trim removed 5 bases at V and 4 bases at J, leaving 6 bases unmatched. This CDR3 has 15 residues. In germline, CDR1 is MDHEN, CDR2 SYDVKM. The CDR3 nucleotides are TGTGCCAGCAGTAGCGGACAGGGGGCAGGCTATGGCTACACCTTC. Translation: CASSSGQGAGYGYTF.